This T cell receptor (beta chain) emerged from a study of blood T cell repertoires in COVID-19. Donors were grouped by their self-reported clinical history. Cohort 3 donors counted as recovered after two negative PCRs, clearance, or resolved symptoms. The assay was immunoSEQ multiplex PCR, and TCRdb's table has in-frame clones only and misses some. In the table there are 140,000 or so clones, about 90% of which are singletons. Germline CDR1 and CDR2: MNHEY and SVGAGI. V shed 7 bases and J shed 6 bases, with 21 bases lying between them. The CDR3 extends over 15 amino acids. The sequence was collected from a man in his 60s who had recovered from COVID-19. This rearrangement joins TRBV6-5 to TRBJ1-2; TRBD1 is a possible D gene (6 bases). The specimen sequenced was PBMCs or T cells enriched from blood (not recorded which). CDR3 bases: TGTGCCAGCACGGGCAGGGGAATAGTATGGGATGGCTACACCTTC. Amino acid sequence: CASTGRGIVWDGYTF.